This TCR beta chain comes out of a study of T cell repertoires in ileal Crohn's disease. Comment on this clone: Antigen specificity is unknown.

Profiling relied on immunoSEQ multiplex PCR, and the TCRdb table lists in-frame clones only, not all of them. The table records about 13,000 clones, 60% to 70% of them present only once. Time point specified: neoterminal ileum biopsy at postoperative endoscopy, about 6 months after surgery. Patients were adults with ileal or ileocolonic Crohn's disease needing resection. General study findings and limits: Mucosal expansions were suggested to be mainly CD8 T cells. Compared with non-smokers, active smokers at surgery showed more clonal expansions.

Germline values: CDR1 SEHNR, CDR2 FQNEAQ (reference sequence). This CDR3 has 13 residues. The V end was cut by 11 bases, the J end by 0 bases, with 14 bases between. This clonotype originated in an adult with Crohn's disease. This chain connects TRBV7-9 to TRBJ2-7; D gene ambiguous. Sequencing input: ileal tissue. CDR3 in DNA: TGTGCCGGAAACCGGCTGACCTCCTACGAGCAGTACTTC. This translates into CAGNRLTSYEQYF.